This T cell receptor beta chain originates from a study of beta chain features in type 1 diabetes. Study information: Examined across all samples were 90 million to 130 million sorted cells.

Sorted populations all had greater than 95% purity. TCRB transcripts that were expressed got sequenced, as all of the isolated RNA had been reverse transcribed. Assay used: immunoSEQ multiplex PCR; TCRdb lists only in-frame clones, some missing. The sample carries more than 250,000 clones, around 22% recorded once. Study results and limitations: Here, the possible influence of HLA type (on TCRB rearrangement) remained unresolved. A moderate, significant TCRB CDR3 shortening appeared in type 1 diabetes across four CD4+ subsets. Patients showed naive, central memory and Treg TCRB repertoires that appeared more similar than those of healthy donors.

Per the germline V gene, CDR1 is GTSNPN and CDR2 is SVGIG (reference sequence). CDR3 length equals 16 residues. V lost 0 bases to trimming and J lost 5 bases, with 16 bases between them. For this clone: Its antigen is not identified.

This TCR came from a woman aged 30 to 39 with type 1 diabetes. The material sequenced was naive CD4+ T cells from blood. The chain combines TRBV30 with TRBJ1-4; D is ambiguous. The CDR3 nucleotides are TGTGCCTGGAGTGTAATTCGAACTTCTTTAAATGAAAAACTGTTTTTT. Translating it yields CAWSVIRTSLNEKLFF.